Sequencing of this T cell receptor beta chain was carried out in a study of blood T cell repertoires in COVID-19. Study as a whole: PBMCs, B-cell-depleted T cells, or T cells provided the cDNA or gDNA that made up the material.

Original handling: Estimated nucleated cell counts came from reference gene primer amplification. Profiling relied on immunoSEQ multiplex PCR, and the TCRdb table lists in-frame clones only, not all of them. The DNA was the basis for D and trimming; V, J and clone size are from that table. The sample carries around 130,000 clones, 80% to 90% recorded once. The CDR3 loop spans 15 amino acids. CDR1 and CDR2 (germline): SNHLY, FYNNEI. The junction had 3 bases not matched to a gene; V was cut back by 1 base and J by 1 base. Sequences were obtained from peripheral blood. J is TRBJ2-7 and V is TRBV2; 8 positions match TRBD1. This TCR was sampled from a man aged 55-75 years with active or convalescent COVID-19. CDR3 sequence (DNA): TGTGCCAGCAGTGAAGTGCAGGGGGCGTCCTACGAGCAGTACTTC. This encodes CASSEVQGASYEQYF. Looking up the rest from reference TRBV2 and TRBJ2-7 gives the full variable domain: EPEVTQTPSHQVTQMGQEVILRCVPISNHLYFYWYRQILGQKVEFLVSFYNNEISEKSEIFDDQFSVERPDGSNFTLKIRSTKLEDSAMYFCASSEVQGASYEQYFGPGTRLTVT.